This TCR beta chain is drawn from a study of T-cell memory formation after mild COVID-19. Germline CDR1 reads KGHSH; CDR2 reads LQKENI. The CDR3 length is 13 residues. V was pared by 6 bases and J by 3 bases, with 5 bases of the junction left unmatched. A single record per CDR3 protein comes from TCRdb applying MiXCR to the 5' RACE reads. This table holds about 140,000 distinct CDR3 sequences, under 25% found once. This clonotype showed up many times. The sample consisted of PBMCs or a T cell subset sorted from them (not recorded which). V usage is TRBV18 and J usage is TRBJ2-7; 7 bases align to TRBD1. The sequence came from an adult woman who had mild COVID-19 (a few samples of this study predate the infection). Cell type and time point are not known. CDR3 in amino acids: CASSSGTDYEQYF. CDR3 nucleotide sequence: TGTGCCAGCTCTTCCGGGACAGACTACGAGCAGTACTTC. The full variable domain, with the rest looked up from reference TRBV18 and TRBJ2-7, is NAGVMQNPRHLVRRRGQEARLRCSPMKGHSHVYWYRQLPEEGLKFMVYLQKENIIDESGMPKERFSAEFPKEGPSILRIQQVVRGDSAAYFCASSSGTDYEQYFGPGTRLTVT.